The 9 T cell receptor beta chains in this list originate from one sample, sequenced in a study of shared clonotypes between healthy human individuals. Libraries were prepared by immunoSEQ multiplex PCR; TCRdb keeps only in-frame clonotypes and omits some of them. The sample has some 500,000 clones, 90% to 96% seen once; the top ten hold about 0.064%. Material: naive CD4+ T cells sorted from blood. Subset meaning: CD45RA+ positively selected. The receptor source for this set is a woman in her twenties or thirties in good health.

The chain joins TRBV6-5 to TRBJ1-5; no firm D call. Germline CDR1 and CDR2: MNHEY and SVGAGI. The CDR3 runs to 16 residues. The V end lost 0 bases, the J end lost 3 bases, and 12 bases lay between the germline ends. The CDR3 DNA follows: TGTGCCAGCAGTTACTCACCCCCTACTGACAATCAGCCCCAGCATTTT. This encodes CASSYSPPTDNQPQHF.

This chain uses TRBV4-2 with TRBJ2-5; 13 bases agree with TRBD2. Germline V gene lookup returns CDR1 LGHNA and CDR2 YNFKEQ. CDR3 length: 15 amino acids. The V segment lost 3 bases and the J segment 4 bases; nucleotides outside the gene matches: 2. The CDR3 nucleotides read TGTGCCAGCAGCCAGGGACTAGCGGGGCGAGAGACCCAGTACTTC. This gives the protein CASSQGLAGRETQYF.

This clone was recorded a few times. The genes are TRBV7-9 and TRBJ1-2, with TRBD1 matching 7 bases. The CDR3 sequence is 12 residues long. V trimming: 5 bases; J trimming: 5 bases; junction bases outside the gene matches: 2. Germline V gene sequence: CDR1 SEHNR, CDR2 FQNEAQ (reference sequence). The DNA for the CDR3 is TGTGCCAGCAGCCAGGGACAGTATGGCTACACCTTC. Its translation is CASSQGQYGYTF.

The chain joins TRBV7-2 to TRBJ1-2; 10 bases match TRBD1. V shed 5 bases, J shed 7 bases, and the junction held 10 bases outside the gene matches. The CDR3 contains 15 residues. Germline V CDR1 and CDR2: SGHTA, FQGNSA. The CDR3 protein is CASSLRGTGEGGYTF. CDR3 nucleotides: TGTGCCAGCAGCCTCCGGGGGACAGGGGAGGGTGGCTACACCTTC. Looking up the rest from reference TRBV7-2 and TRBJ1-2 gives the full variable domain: GAGVSQSPSNKVTEKGKDVELRCDPISGHTALYWYRQSLGQGLEFLIYFQGNSAPDKSGLPSDRFSAERTGGSVSTLTIQRTQQEDSAVYLCASSLRGTGEGGYTFGSGTRLTVV.

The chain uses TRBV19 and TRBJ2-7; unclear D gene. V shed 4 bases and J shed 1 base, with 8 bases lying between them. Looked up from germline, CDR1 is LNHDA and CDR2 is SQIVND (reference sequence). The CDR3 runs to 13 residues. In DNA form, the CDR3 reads TGTGCCAGTAGTAGGAATCCATCCTACGAGCAGTACTTC. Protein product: CASSRNPSYEQYF.

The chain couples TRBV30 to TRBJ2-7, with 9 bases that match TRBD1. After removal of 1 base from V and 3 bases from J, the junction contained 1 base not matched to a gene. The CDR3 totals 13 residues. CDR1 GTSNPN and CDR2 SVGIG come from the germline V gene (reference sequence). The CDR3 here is CAWSGGQGYEQYF. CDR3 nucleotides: TGTGCCTGGAGTGGGGGACAGGGCTACGAGCAGTACTTC.

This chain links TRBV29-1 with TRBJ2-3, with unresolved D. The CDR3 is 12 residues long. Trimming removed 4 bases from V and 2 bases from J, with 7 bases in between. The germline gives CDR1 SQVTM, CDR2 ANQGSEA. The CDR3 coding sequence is TGCAGCGTTGCTCCTTCCACAGATACGCAGTATTTT. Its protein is CSVAPSTDTQYF.

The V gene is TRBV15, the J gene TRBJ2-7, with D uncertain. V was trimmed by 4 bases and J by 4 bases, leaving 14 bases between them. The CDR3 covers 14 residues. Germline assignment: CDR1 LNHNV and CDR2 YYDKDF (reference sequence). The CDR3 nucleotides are TGTGCCACCAGCATGGACCCGGGCCAATACGAGCAGTACTTC. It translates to CATSMDPGQYEQYF.

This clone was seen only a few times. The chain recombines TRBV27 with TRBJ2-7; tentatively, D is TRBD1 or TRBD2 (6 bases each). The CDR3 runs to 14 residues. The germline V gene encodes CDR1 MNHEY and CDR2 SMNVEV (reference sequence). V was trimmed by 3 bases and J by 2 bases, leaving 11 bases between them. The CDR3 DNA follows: TGTGCCAGCAGTTTCTCCCGGGGGCCCTACGAGCAGTACTTC. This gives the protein CASSFSRGPYEQYF.